The 11 T cell receptor beta chains given below trace back to one sample, sequenced in a study of blood T cell repertoires in COVID-19. Sequenced by immunoSEQ multiplex PCR; TCRdb stores in-frame clones only, minus some. The sample lists about 76,000 clones, around nine tenths occurring once. Sample: peripheral blood. The origin of the receptors is a young man with acute or convalescent COVID-19.

The J gene is TRBJ2-5, the V gene TRBV7-3, with D unresolved. CDR1 and CDR2 from the germline V gene are SGHTA and FQGTGA. V was trimmed by 2 bases and J by 5 bases, leaving 15 bases between them. This CDR3 is 15 amino acids long. The CDR3 region is CASSLGGTSRETQYF. The CDR3, as DNA: TGTGCCAGCAGCTTAGGCGGCACCTCGAGGGAGACCCAGTACTTC.

The rearrangement uses TRBV6-5 and TRBJ1-1; TRBD1 matches at 7 bases. CDR3 length equals 14 residues. V dropped 5 bases and J dropped 0; count of bases not matched to a gene: 3. Per germline, CDR1 MNHEY and CDR2 SVGAGI. This CDR3 reads CASSQDRLNTEAFF. The CDR3 DNA follows: TGTGCCAGCAGTCAGGACAGGCTGAACACTGAAGCTTTCTTT.

The sample holds one count of this clone. The V and J genes are TRBV7-6 and TRBJ2-3; D might be TRBD2 (5 bases). The germline V gene encodes CDR1 SGHVS and CDR2 FNYEAQ. The germline V and J ends were trimmed by 0 bases and 3 bases, with 13 bases remaining between them. This CDR3 is built from 16 residues. CDR3 sequence reads: CASSLAQTTLTDTQYF. The DNA of the CDR3 is TGTGCCAGCAGCTTAGCGCAGACTACATTGACAGATACGCAGTATTTT.

This clone has only a few counts. V usage is TRBV10-3 and J usage is TRBJ2-7, with TRBD1 as a possible D gene (5 bases). CDR1 ENHRY and CDR2 SYGVKD come from the germline V gene. The CDR3 sequence is 16 residues long. The germline V and J ends were trimmed by 2 bases and 5 bases, with 19 bases remaining between them. The CDR3 here is CAISEEGLGLGDEQYF. The CDR3 bases are TGTGCCATCAGTGAGGAAGGATTGGGGTTAGGGGACGAGCAGTACTTC.

J is TRBJ1-6 and V is TRBV6-6; 7 bases match TRBD1. Germline V gene lookup returns CDR1 MNHNY and CDR2 SVGAGI (reference sequence). With 0 bases clipped from V and 10 bases from J, the junction kept 6 bases outside the gene matches. The CDR3 has 15 amino acids. In DNA form, the CDR3 reads TGTGCCAGCAGTTACTCTAGGGGGCAAGGATCACCCCTCCACTTT. Its translation: CASSYSRGQGSPLHF.

This sequence joins TRBV30 and TRBJ1-5, with 7 bases identical to TRBD1. Germline V lookup: CDR1 GTSNPN, CDR2 SVGIG (reference sequence). The CDR3 totals 15 residues. V lost 8 bases and J lost 4; bases outside the gene matches: 14. The CDR3 DNA reads as TGTGCCGCCAGAAGAACCGGGACAGTAAATCAGCCCCAGCATTTT. This encodes CAARRTGTVNQPQHF.

The V call is TRBV19, the J call TRBJ2-3, with D unresolved. Trimming took 6 bases from V and 1 from J, leaving 11 bases between them. Germline V gives CDR1 LNHDA, CDR2 SQIVND (reference sequence). CDR3 length equals 14 residues. The CDR3 loop is CASRSEPRTDTQYF. The CDR3 bases are TGTGCCAGTAGGTCCGAGCCTCGCACAGATACGCAGTATTTT.

This chain connects TRBV5-5 to TRBJ2-1; 7 bases match TRBD2. The germline V gene has CDR1 SGHKS and CDR2 YYEKEE (reference sequence). The ends lost 0 bases at V and 6 bases at J; junction bases unmatched: 6. This CDR3 has 15 amino acids. The CDR3 loop reads CASSLVGGSLNEQFF. CDR3 coding DNA: TGTGCCAGCAGCTTGGTCGGCGGGAGTCTCAATGAGCAGTTCTTC.

The V and J genes are TRBV19 and TRBJ1-6; 7 positions match TRBD1. J gave up 8 bases and V 5 bases, and 3 bases lay outside the gene matches. The CDR3 is made up of 13 amino acids. Germline V gene sequence: CDR1 LNHDA, CDR2 SQIVND (reference sequence). The CDR3 bases are TGTGCCAGTAGTGTCCAGGGGGATTCACCCCTCCACTTT. Translated: CASSVQGDSPLHF.

The chain joins TRBV10-3 to TRBJ1-6, with D maybe TRBD1 (5 bases). There are 15 residues in the CDR3. Germline V gene data show CDR1 as ENHRY and CDR2 as SYGVKD. Trimming removed 2 bases from V and 12 bases from J, with 17 bases in between. The CDR3 spells CAISERQREDRPLHF. In DNA form, the CDR3 reads TGTGCCATCAGTGAGCGTCAGCGGGAAGACAGACCCCTCCACTTT.

This chain connects TRBV24-1 to TRBJ2-1; D possibly corresponds to TRBD1 (7 bases). V lost 7 bases and J 4 bases, leaving 28 bases between the germline ends. This CDR3 has 19 residues. Germline V gene data show CDR1 as KGHDR and CDR2 as SFDVKD. The CDR3 here is CATSGSALPQGGDYNEQFF. CDR3 coding DNA: TGTGCCACCAGCGGATCCGCTTTACCTCAGGGGGGAGATTACAATGAGCAGTTCTTC.